Below are 13 T cell receptor beta chains sequenced from a single sample in a study of OX40 agonist ivuxolimab in advanced cancers. TCRdb keeps only in-frame clones here, not all; method: immunoSEQ multiplex PCR. The data hold 77,000 or so clones, with less than 95% observed a single time. The sample consisted of CD4+ or CD8+ T cells sorted from blood, taken in a trial of the OX40 agonist ivuxolimab. Receptor source: an adult with an advanced solid tumor such as melanoma, head and neck, liver or kidney cancer.

The CDR3 sequence is CASSQVVGGTTEQFF. The CDR3, as DNA: TGCGCCAGCAGCCAAGTTGTCGGGGGAACTACTGAGCAGTTCTTC. V usage is TRBV4-3 and J usage is TRBJ2-1; a weak D match, TRBD2 (6 bases). This CDR3 is 15 amino acids long. The germline V gene has CDR1 LGHNA and CDR2 YSLEER. V lost 1 base and J 9 bases, leaving 16 bases between the germline ends.

This chain links TRBV7-2 with TRBJ1-5; D perhaps matches TRBD1 (5 bases). The germline V gene encodes CDR1 SGHTA and CDR2 FQGNSA. This CDR3 is built from 13 residues. V lost 1 base and J 5 bases, leaving 6 bases between the germline ends. CDR3 sequence: CASSLGRDQPQHF. The CDR3 coding sequence is TGTGCCAGCAGCTTAGGCAGGGATCAGCCCCAGCATTTT.

This chain uses TRBV10-1 with TRBJ1-2; TRBD1 is a possible D gene (5 bases). The CDR3 loop spans 13 amino acids. Trimming took 10 bases from V and 3 from J, leaving 15 bases between them. CDR1 is WNHNN and CDR2 is SYGVQD in the germline V gene (reference sequence). The CDR3, as DNA: TGCGCCAACCTTGGGGGTTTCGACTATGGCTACACCTTC. Translated, it gives CANLGGFDYGYTF.

V gene TRBV11-3 combines with J gene TRBJ2-1; 7 bases fit TRBD1. Trimming at V came to 2 bases and at J to 8 bases, leaving 9 bases not matched to a gene. Looked up from germline, CDR1 is SGHNT and CDR2 is YENEEA. The CDR3 length is 15 residues. The chain's CDR3 is CASSLQTGVRYEQFF. CDR3 nucleotides: TGTGCCAGCAGCTTACAAACAGGGGTTCGCTATGAGCAGTTCTTC.

This chain links TRBV7-2 with TRBJ2-7; tentatively, D is TRBD1 (6 bases). V lost 5 bases to trimming and J lost 8 bases, with 13 bases between them. The CDR3 has 12 residues. Germline V gene data show CDR1 as SGHTA and CDR2 as FQGNSA. Here the CDR3 reads CASSNNREKQYF. The CDR3 region has the DNA TGTGCCAGCAGCAATAACAGGGAAAAGCAGTACTTC.

The chain joins TRBV7-9 to TRBJ2-6, with D perhaps TRBD1 (6 bases). The CDR3 contains 17 residues. The germline V and J ends were trimmed by 6 bases and 0 bases, with 15 bases remaining between them. CDR1 SEHNR and CDR2 FQNEAQ come from the germline V gene (reference sequence). The CDR3 spells CASSSSPGASGANVLTF. DNA for the CDR3: TGTGCCAGCAGTTCATCCCCAGGGGCCTCTGGGGCCAACGTCCTGACTTTC.

The chain links TRBV4-1 to TRBJ2-2, with a possible D match to TRBD2 (5 bases). This CDR3 has 16 residues. Germline V lookup: CDR1 MGHRA, CDR2 YSYEKL. V lost 4 bases, J lost 2 bases, and 14 bases lay in between. The CDR3: CASSLASGFNTGELFF. In DNA form, the CDR3 reads TGCGCCAGCAGCCTCGCCAGCGGCTTTAACACCGGGGAGCTGTTTTTT.

The chain combines TRBV27 with TRBJ1-4; D is uncertain. The V end lost 2 bases, the J end lost 5 bases, and 12 bases lay between the germline ends. The CDR3 loop spans 15 amino acids. Germline V gives CDR1 MNHEY, CDR2 SMNVEV (reference sequence). The CDR3 loop reads CASSLEGVLNEKLFF. CDR3 nucleotides: TGTGCCAGCAGTTTAGAAGGCGTGTTGAATGAAAAACTGTTTTTT.

The chain employs TRBV28 and TRBJ2-7, with D hard to call. V dropped 6 bases and J dropped 0 bases, with 15 bases sitting between them. The V gene's germline CDR1 is MDHEN and CDR2 SYDVKM. CDR3 length equals 15 residues. This chain's CDR3 is CASSPPGTSSYEQYF. CDR3 nucleotide sequence: TGTGCCAGCAGCCCTCCCGGAACAAGCTCCTACGAGCAGTACTTC.

The genes are TRBV6-5 and TRBJ2-7, with D possibly being TRBD1 (7 bases). Germline V gives CDR1 MNHEY, CDR2 SVGAGI. The CDR3 extends over 15 amino acids. V was pared by 5 bases and J by 3 bases, with 17 bases between. The CDR3 sequence is CASSRIAQGGYEQYF. CDR3 nucleotide sequence: TGTGCCAGCAGTCGCATCGCCCAGGGGGGCTACGAGCAGTACTTC.

This CDR3 reads CASKIRPVLKETQYF. The CDR3 DNA follows: TGTGCCAGCAAAATCCGGCCGGTTTTAAAAGAGACCCAGTACTTC. The J gene is TRBJ2-5, the V gene TRBV2; D uncertain. Germline V gives CDR1 SNHLY, CDR2 FYNNEI. The CDR3 runs 15 residues. The V end was cut by 7 bases, the J end by 3 bases, with 18 bases between.

The chain carries TRBV7-2 and TRBJ2-2; the D is unclear. The CDR3 runs 13 residues. Germline V gene sequence: CDR1 SGHTA, CDR2 FQGNSA. V was cut by 5 bases and J by 6 bases, with 10 bases left in between. The CDR3 DNA is TGTGCCAGCAGCCGTGAGGCAGCCGGGGAGCTGTTTTTT. Its protein is CASSREAAGELFF.

The chain is built from TRBV10-2 and TRBJ2-7, with D unresolved. Trimming removed 7 bases from V and 0 bases from J, with 10 bases in between. The CDR3 runs to 13 residues. CDR1 and CDR2 (germline): WSHSY, SAAADI. DNA for the CDR3: TGCGCCAGCAAACGTGGAAGCTCCTACGAGCAGTACTTC. Translation: CASKRGSSYEQYF.